This TCR beta chain was obtained from a study of CD8 T cells in Susac syndrome (dated by TCRdb to 2018 to 2020). Regarding the study in general: Repertoire sequencing was used to test whether CD8+ T cell activation and differentiation in Susac syndrome was antigen driven.

Broader findings and caveats from the paper: The TCR sequencing and HLA analysis was acknowledged to have included a relatively small number of individuals.

RNA was extracted with the RNeasy kit and 0.5 to 1 ug was reverse transcribed using random hexamers. TCR beta CDR3 regions were amplified with the immunoSEQ multiplex PCR assay covering 54 Vbeta and 13 Jbeta segments. PCR amplification bias was corrected by using a synthetic template baseline for primer optimization and computational correction. As for the authors' bioinformatics: Reads were annotated to V, D and J genes according to IMGT and were analyzed with immunoSEQ Analyzer, with only productive sequences retained. Clonality was computed as one minus Shannon entropy normalized by log2 of the number of productive unique sequences. Public and private clones were assessed among the 100 most prevalent clones of each patient and control. Clones were defined as Susac-specific when absent from the healthy and MS cohorts, from some 1,100 published viral clones and from other ImmuneACCESS disease sequences. TCRdb ran its own pipeline on the public reads, namely fastp trimming at Q25 and MiXCR clone calling, and kept in-frame beta chains. Rows are unified per CDR3 protein, each entry keeping the most common DNA and genes. TCRdb's processing, not the authors', yielded these V and J calls. This sample lists 150,000 to 200,000 distinct CDR3 sequences; roughly 94% were detected once. The leading ten clones occupy 0.09% to 0.1% of the sample.

V is shortened by 7 bases, J by 5 bases, and the region joining them spans 15 bases. The CDR3 goes from the cysteine to the phenylalanine over 12 residues. Only the CDR3 region is kept as DNA, spanning 36 bases read in frame from base 1. Sequences SQVTM (CDR1) and ANQGSEA (CDR2) are obtained from the germline V gene. Peripheral blood CD8+ and CD4+ T cells from healthy donors, Susac syndrome patients and multiple sclerosis patients were profiled using high-throughput TCR beta sequencing. The multiple sclerosis controls were treatment-naive patients who had stable or active relapsing-remitting disease and met the revised McDonald criteria. Bulk CD8+ and CD4+ T cells were purified by magnetic negative isolation, whereas CD8+ TEMRA cells were enriched by FACS. Blood was drawn into EDTA tubes, processed within 24 hours, and PBMCs were isolated by density gradient centrifugation. PBMCs intended for TCR sequencing were cryopreserved in liquid nitrogen and thawed later in a water bath at 37 degrees C. Purity of sorted or isolated CD4+, CD8+ and CD8+ TEMRA cells was at least 90%.

Of note for this clonotype: The specificity of this receptor is unknown. Nothing much larger sits one base from this clone, and base qualities are not available.

The TCR was taken from a human donor with multiple sclerosis. The rearrangement joined TRBV29-1 to TRBJ2-7, with the D gene call left open. The sample consisted of CD4+ T cells from PBMCs. In nucleotide form, the sequence is TGCAGCGGGGGTGAAGGAATCCACGAGCAGTACTTC. The resulting protein is CSGGEGIHEQYF.